Reported below is one TCR beta chain. This CDR3 contains 12 residues. Trimming shortened V by 8 bases and J by 0 bases, and 7 bases separated the two germline ends. The data derive from a study of blood T cell repertoires in COVID-19. On the study more broadly: COVID-19 samples from acute and convalescent phases originated in the United States, Italy and Spain. Nucleic acid was either cDNA or gDNA, and it came from T cells, B-cell-depleted T cells, or PBMCs.

Authors' methods: Reference gene primer amplification yielded estimated nucleated cell counts. Profiling relied on immunoSEQ multiplex PCR, and the TCRdb table lists in-frame clones only, not all of them. V and J calls and clone size follow that table, whereas D and trimming were derived from the DNA. Of 450,000 to 500,000 clones listed, 70% to 90% are singletons. This receptor was identified in a human donor in a cohort sampled during active COVID-19. This chain joins TRBV12-3 or TRBV12-4 and TRBJ1-1, with D unresolved. Sequenced sample: peripheral blood. The CDR3 DNA sequence: TGTGCCAGCCGGTACCTGAACACTGAAGCTTTCTTT. Translated, it gives CASRYLNTEAFF.